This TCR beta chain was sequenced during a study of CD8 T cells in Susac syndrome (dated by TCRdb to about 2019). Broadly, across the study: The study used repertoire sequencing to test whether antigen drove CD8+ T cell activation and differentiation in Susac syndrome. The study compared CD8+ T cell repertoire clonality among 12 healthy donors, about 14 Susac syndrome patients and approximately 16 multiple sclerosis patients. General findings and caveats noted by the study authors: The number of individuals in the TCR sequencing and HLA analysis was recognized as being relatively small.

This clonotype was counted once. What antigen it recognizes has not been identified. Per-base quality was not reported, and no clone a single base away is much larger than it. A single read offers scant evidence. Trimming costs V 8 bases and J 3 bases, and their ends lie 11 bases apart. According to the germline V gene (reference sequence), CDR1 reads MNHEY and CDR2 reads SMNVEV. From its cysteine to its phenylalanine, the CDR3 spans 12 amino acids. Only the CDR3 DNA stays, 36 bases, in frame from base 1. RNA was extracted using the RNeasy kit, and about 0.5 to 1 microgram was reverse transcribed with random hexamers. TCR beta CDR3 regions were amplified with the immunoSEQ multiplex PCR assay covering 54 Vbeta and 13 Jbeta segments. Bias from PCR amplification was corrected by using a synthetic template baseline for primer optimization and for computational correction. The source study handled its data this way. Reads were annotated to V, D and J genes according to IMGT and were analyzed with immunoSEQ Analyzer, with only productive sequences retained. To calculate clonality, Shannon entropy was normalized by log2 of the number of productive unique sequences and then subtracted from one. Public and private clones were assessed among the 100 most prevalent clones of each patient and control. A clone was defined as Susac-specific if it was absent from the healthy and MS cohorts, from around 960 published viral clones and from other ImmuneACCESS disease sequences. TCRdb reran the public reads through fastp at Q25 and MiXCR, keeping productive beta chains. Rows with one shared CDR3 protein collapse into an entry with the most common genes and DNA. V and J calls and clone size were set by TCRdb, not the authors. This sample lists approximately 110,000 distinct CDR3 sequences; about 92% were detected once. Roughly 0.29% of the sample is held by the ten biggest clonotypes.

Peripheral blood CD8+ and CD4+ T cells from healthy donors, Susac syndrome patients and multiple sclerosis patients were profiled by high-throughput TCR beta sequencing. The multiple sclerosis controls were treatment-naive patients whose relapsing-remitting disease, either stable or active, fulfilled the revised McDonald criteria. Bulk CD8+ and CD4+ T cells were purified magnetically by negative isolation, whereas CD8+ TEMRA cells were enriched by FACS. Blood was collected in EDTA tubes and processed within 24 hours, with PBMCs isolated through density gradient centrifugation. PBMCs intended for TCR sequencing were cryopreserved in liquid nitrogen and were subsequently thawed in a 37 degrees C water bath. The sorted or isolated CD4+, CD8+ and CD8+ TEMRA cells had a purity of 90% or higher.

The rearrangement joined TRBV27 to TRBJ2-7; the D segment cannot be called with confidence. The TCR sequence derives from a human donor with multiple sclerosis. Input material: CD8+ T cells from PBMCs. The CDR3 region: CASGASRYEQYF. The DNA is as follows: TGTGCCAGCGGAGCAAGCCGCTACGAGCAGTACTTC.